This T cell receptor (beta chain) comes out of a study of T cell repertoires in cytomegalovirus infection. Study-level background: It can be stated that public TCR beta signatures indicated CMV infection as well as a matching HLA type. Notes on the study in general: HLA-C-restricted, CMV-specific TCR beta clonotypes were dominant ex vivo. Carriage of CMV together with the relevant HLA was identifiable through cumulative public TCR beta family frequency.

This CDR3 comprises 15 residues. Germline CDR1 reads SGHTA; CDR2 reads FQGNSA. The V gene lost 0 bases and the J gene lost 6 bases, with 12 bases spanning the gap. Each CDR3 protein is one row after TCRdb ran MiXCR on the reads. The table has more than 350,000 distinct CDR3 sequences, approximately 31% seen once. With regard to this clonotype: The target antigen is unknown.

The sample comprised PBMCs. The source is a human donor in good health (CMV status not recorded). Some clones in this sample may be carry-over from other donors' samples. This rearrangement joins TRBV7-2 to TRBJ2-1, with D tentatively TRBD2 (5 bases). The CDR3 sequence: CASSLAGLASNEQFF. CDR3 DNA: TGTGCCAGCAGCTTAGCGGGTCTAGCCAGCAATGAGCAGTTCTTC.